This record concerns one T cell receptor beta chain sequence. Antigen: not known. Those donating, healthy Caucasian individuals from Russia, were aged roughly 6 to 95. The data were taken from a study of blood T cells in healthy people across ages. General observations from the study: The recorded TCR beta diversity per million T cells decreased in a roughly linear manner with age. It was the long-lived donors that had more naive CD4+ cells and higher diversity than aged donors.

With a J-beta primer mix and a sample-barcoded 5' primer, a second PCR ran 7 to 11 cycles. Via MiXCR, TCRdb re-called the 5' RACE reads, giving one row per CDR3 protein. The sample contains approximately 680,000 distinct CDR3 sequences, about 32% of which appear only once. J was trimmed by 3 bases and V by 6 bases; bases with no gene match: 8. This CDR3 has 16 amino acids. The chain is built from TRBV12-3 or TRBV12-4 and TRBJ2-3, with 11 bases identical to TRBD1. Sequenced: blood. The receptor's source is a woman of 80 years or more in good health. CDR3 in DNA: TGTGCCAGCAGCTGGGGACAGGGGGTGGGTACAGATACGCAGTATTTT. Translated, it gives CASSWGQGVGTDTQYF.